The 4 T cell receptor beta chains below come from one sample, sequenced in a study of T cell repertoires in cytomegalovirus infection. TCRdb reprocessed the reads with MiXCR, giving one entry per CDR3 protein. The sample lists more than 140,000 distinct CDR3 sequences, about 6% occurring once. Sequenced: PBMCs. Receptors were obtained from a human donor in good health (CMV status not recorded). Some clones in this sample may be carry-over from other donors' samples.

This clonotype was recorded many times. V gene TRBV7-9 combines with J gene TRBJ2-2; TRBD1 is a possible D gene (5 bases). This CDR3 has 14 amino acids. V gave up 5 bases and J gave up 6 bases, with 13 bases separating them. CDR1 is SEHNR and CDR2 is FQNEAQ in the germline V gene (reference sequence). In nucleotides, the CDR3 is TGTGCCAGCAGCCATGGCAGGGATCCCGGGGAGCTGTTTTTT. Protein sequence: CASSHGRDPGELFF. Looking up the rest from reference TRBV7-9 and TRBJ2-2 gives the full variable domain: DTGVSQNPRHKITKRGQNVTFRCDPISEHNRLYWYRQTLGQGPEFLTYFQNEAQLEKSRLLSDRFSAERPKGSFSTLEIQRTEQGDSAMYLCASSHGRDPGELFFGEGSRLTVL.

The rearrangement links TRBV11-3 to TRBJ2-2, with 10 bases lining up with TRBD2. V was pared by 5 bases and J by 6 bases, with 9 bases of the junction left unmatched. The CDR3 length is 16 residues. Germline V lookup: CDR1 SGHNT, CDR2 YENEEA. CDR3 sequence reads: CASSPGTSDFSGELFF. CDR3 bases: TGTGCCAGCAGCCCCGGGACTAGCGATTTCTCCGGGGAGCTGTTTTTT.

This clonotype was counted at least ten times. The rearrangement joins TRBV7-2 to TRBJ2-7; possible D gene TRBD1, 5 bases. Trimming removed 5 bases at V and 0 bases at J, with 23 bases between. The V gene's germline CDR1 is SGHTA and CDR2 FQGNSA. The CDR3 has 18 residues. Written as DNA, the CDR3 is TGTGCCAGCAGCGTTTACGCCCTCAACAGGTTAAGCTCCTACGAGCAGTACTTC. Encoded protein: CASSVYALNRLSSYEQYF.

This clonotype came up many times. The rearrangement uses TRBV4-3 and TRBJ1-1; D is unclear. The V end was cut by 0 bases, the J end by 4 bases, with 15 bases between. The CDR3 covers 16 residues. CDR1 is LGHNA, CDR2 YSLEER, per germline. Here the CDR3 reads CASSQDWSVRSTEAFF. DNA for the CDR3: TGCGCCAGCAGCCAAGATTGGAGTGTACGGAGCACTGAAGCTTTCTTT.